This entry concerns a single TCR beta chain. These data originate in a study of blood T cell repertoires in COVID-19. At the level of the study: COVID-19 samples collected from the United States, Italy and Spain covered acute and convalescent phases. In each case, the material was cDNA or gDNA derived from T cells, B-cell-depleted T cells, or PBMCs.

Clones were sequenced by immunoSEQ multiplex PCR, and TCRdb holds only the in-frame ones, with some missing. The sample lists about 210,000 clones, roughly four fifths occurring once. The germline V and J ends were trimmed by 6 bases and 5 bases, with 13 bases remaining between them. The germline gives CDR1 LNHDA, CDR2 SQIVND (reference sequence). This CDR3 region has 13 residues. The clonotype was recovered from a woman in her 40s with acute or convalescent COVID-19. V is TRBV19 and J is TRBJ1-1, with D unresolved. The specimen sequenced was peripheral blood. CDR3 sequence: CASSLLGRTEAFF. CDR3 in DNA: TGTGCCAGTAGCCTCCTTGGGAGGACTGAAGCTTTCTTT. Full variable domain (remainder filled in from reference TRBV19 and TRBJ1-1): DGGITQSPKYLFRKEGQNVTLSCEQNLNHDAMYWYRQDPGQGLRLIYYSQIVNDFQKGDIAEGYSVSREKKESFPLTVTSAQKNPTAFYLCASSLLGRTEAFFGQGTRLTVV.